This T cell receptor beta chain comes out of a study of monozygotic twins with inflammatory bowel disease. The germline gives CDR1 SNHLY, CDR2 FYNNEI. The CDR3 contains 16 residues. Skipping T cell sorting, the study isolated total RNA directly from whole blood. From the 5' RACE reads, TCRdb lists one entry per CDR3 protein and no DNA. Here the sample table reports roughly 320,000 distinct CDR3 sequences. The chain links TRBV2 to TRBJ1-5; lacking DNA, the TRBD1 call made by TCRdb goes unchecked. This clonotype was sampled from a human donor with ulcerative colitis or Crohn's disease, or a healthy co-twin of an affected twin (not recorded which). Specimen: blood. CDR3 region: CASTKVDPLGSQPQHF.